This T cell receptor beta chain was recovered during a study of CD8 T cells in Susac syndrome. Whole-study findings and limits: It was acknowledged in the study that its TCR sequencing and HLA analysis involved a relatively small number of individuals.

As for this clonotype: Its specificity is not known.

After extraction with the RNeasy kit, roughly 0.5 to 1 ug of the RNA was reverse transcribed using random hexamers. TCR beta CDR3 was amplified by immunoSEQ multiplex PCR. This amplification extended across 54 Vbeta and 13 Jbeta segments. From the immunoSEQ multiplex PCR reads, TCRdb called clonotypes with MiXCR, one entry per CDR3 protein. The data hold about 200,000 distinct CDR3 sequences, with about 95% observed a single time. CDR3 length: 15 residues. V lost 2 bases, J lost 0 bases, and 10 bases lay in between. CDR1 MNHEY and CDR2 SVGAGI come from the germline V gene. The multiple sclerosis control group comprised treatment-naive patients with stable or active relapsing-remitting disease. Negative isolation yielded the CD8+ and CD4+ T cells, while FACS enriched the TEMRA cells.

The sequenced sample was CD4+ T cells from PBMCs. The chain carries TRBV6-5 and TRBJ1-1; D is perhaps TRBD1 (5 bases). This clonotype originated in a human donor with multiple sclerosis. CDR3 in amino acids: CASSYDSYMNTEAFF. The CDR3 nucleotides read TGTGCCAGCAGTTACGACAGCTACATGAACACTGAAGCTTTCTTT.